The present T cell receptor (beta chain) was sequenced within a study of identical twins. General study results and limits: Partly confounded zero-insertion analyses could result from invariant MAIT and iNKT cells. Surplus twin overlap in beta out-of-frame sequences was less pronounced.

Through template switching, a universal primer site was introduced, and the cDNA contained unique molecular identifiers. TCRdb independently ran MiXCR on the 5' RACE reads; one entry per CDR3 protein. The table has hundreds of thousands of distinct CDR3 sequences, less than 10% seen once. The donors were all healthy and Caucasian. This clonotype was observed a few times. The antigen remains unidentified. Sequencing used memory (CD45RO+) T cells sorted from blood. This TCR came from a woman between 18 and 29 years old in good health.

CDR3 residues: CASSRRTAGADTDTQYF. The DNA of the CDR3 is TGTGCCAGCTCCCGTAGAACCGCGGGGGCCGACACAGATACGCAGTATTTT. The chain is built from TRBV18 and TRBJ2-3; weak D call: TRBD2 (7 bases). V was shortened by 6 bases and J by 2 bases, with 21 bases between the two germline ends. CDR1 KGHSH and CDR2 LQKENI come from the germline V gene. The CDR3 covers 17 residues. Full variable domain (remainder filled in from reference TRBV18 and TRBJ2-3): NAGVMQNPRHLVRRRGQEARLRCSPMKGHSHVYWYRQLPEEGLKFMVYLQKENIIDESGMPKERFSAEFPKEGPSILRIQQVVRGDSAAYFCASSRRTAGADTDTQYFGPGTRLTVL.